The present TCR beta chain was sequenced within a study of blood T cell repertoires in COVID-19. Among Cohort 3 donors, those recovered had two negative PCRs, clearance, or symptom resolution. CDR3 length: 11 amino acids. With 1 base removed from V and 12 bases from J, the gap between germline ends came to 9 bases. Germline CDR1 and CDR2: MNHNS and SASEGT. The assay was immunoSEQ multiplex PCR, and TCRdb's table has in-frame clones only and misses some. The table includes hundreds of thousands of clones, more than 75% detected once. This sequence originates from a man aged 60 to 75 who had recovered from COVID-19. The V call is TRBV6-1, the J call TRBJ1-1; a weak D match, TRBD1 (6 bases). Material for sequencing was PBMCs or T cells enriched from blood (not recorded which). CDR3 loop: CASSEGRGPFF. The DNA of the CDR3 is TGTGCCAGCAGTGAAGGGCGGGGGCCTTTCTTT.